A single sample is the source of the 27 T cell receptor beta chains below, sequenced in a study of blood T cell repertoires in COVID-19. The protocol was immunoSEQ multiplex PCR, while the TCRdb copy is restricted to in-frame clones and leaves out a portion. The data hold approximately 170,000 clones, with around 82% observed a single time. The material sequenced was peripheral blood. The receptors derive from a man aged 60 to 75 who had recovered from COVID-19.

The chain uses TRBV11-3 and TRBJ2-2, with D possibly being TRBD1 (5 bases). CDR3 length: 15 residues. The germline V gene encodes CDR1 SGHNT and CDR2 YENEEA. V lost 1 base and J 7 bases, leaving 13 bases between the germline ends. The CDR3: CASSLGPRVDGELFF. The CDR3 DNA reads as TGTGCCAGCAGCTTAGGGCCCAGGGTAGACGGGGAGCTGTTTTTT.

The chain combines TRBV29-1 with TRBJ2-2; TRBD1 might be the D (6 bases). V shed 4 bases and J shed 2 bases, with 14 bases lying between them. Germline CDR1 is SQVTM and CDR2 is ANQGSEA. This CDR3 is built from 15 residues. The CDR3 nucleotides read TGCAGCGTTGCACGTGGGACACTCAACACCGGGGAGCTGTTTTTT. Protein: CSVARGTLNTGELFF.

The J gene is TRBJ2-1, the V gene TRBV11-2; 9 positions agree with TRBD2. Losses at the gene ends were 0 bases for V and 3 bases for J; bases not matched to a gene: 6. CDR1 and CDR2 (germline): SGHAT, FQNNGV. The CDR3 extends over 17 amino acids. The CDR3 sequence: CASSLEASGIIYNEQFF. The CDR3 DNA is TGTGCCAGCAGCTTAGAGGCTAGCGGGATCATCTACAATGAGCAGTTCTTC.

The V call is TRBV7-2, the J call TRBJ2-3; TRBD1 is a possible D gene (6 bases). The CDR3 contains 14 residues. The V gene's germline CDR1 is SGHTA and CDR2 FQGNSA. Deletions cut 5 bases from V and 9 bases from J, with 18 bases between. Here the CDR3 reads CASSPRTASRTQYF. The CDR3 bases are TGTGCCAGCAGCCCCCGGACAGCCTCAAGAACGCAGTATTTT.

The CDR3 here is CASSPQATQDNGYTF. CDR3 sequence (DNA): TGTGCCAGCAGCCCCCAAGCAACACAGGACAATGGCTACACCTTC. This rearrangement joins TRBV9 to TRBJ1-2; TRBD1 is a possible D gene (5 bases). From germline, CDR1 is SGDLS and CDR2 YYNGEE. V lost 4 bases and J 6 bases, leaving 19 bases between the germline ends. The CDR3 is 15 amino acids.

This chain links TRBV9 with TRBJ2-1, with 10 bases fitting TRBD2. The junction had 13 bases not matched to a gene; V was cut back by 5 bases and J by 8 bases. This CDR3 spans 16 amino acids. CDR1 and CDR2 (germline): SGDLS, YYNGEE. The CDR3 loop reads CASSESGGAVQDEQFF. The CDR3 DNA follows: TGTGCCAGCAGTGAGAGCGGGGGGGCTGTGCAGGATGAGCAGTTCTTC.

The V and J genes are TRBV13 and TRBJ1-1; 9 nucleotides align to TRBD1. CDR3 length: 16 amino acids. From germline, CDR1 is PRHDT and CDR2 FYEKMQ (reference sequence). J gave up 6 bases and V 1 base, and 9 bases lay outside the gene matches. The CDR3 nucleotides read TGTGCCAGCAGCTTAGATGCGGGACAGGGTTGGGCTGAAGCTTTCTTT. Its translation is CASSLDAGQGWAEAFF. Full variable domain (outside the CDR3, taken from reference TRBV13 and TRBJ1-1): AAGVIQSPRHLIKEKRETATLKCYPIPRHDTVYWYQQGPGQDPQFLISFYEKMQSDKGSIPDRFSAQQFSDYHSELNMSSLELGDSALYFCASSLDAGQGWAEAFFGQGTRLTVV.

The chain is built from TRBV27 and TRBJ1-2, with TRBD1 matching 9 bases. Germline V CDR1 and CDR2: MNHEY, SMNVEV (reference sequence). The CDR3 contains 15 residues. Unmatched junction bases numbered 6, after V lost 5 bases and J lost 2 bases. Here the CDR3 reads CASSLHRGPNYGYTF. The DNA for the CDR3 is TGTGCCAGCAGTCTTCACAGGGGGCCCAACTATGGCTACACCTTC.

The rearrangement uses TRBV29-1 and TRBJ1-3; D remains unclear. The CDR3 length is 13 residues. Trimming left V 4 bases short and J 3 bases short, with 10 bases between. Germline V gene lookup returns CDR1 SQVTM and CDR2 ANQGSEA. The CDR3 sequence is CSVADRDGNTIYF. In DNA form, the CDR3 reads TGCAGCGTTGCAGACCGGGATGGAAACACCATATATTTT. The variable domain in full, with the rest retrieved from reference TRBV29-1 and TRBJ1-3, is SAVISQKPSRDICQRGTSLTIQCQVDSQVTMMFWYRQQPGQSLTLIATANQGSEATYESGFVIDKFPISRPNLTFSTLTVSNMSPEDSSIYLCSVADRDGNTIYFGEGSWLTVV.

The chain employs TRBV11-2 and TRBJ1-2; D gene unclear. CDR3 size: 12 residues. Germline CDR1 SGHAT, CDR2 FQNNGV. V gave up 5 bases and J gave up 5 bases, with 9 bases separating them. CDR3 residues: CASSPLEYGYTF. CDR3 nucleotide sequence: TGTGCCAGCAGCCCCCTAGAATATGGCTACACCTTC.

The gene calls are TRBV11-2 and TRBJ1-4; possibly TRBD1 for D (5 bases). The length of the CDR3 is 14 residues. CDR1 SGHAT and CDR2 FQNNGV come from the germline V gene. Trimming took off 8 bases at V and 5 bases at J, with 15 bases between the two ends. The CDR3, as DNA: TGTGCCAGCTCCTGGGGCACTTTAAATGAAAAACTGTTTTTT. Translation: CASSWGTLNEKLFF.

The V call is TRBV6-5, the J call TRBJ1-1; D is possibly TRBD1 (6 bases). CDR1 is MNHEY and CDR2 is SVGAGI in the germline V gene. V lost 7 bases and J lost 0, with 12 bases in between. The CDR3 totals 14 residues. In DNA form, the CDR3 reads TGTGCCAGCACCGCGGACAGAATGAACACTGAAGCTTTCTTT. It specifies CASTADRMNTEAFF.

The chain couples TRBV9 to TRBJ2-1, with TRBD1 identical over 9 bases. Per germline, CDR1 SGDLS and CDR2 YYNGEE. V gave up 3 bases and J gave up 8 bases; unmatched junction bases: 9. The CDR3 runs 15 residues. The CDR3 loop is CASSASPGTGYEQFF. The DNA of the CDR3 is TGTGCCAGCAGCGCCAGTCCCGGGACAGGGTATGAGCAGTTCTTC.

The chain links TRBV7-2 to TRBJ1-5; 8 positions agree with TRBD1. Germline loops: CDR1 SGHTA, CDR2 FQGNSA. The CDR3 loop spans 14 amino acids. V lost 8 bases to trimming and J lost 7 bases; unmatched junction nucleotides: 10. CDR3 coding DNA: TGTGCCAGCGGGGCTGACAGGGGTTTCCAGCCCCAGCATTTT. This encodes CASGADRGFQPQHF. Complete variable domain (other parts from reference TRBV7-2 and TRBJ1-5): GAGVSQSPSNKVTEKGKDVELRCDPISGHTALYWYRQSLGQGLEFLIYFQGNSAPDKSGLPSDRFSAERTGGSVSTLTIQRTQQEDSAVYLCASGADRGFQPQHFGDGTRLSIL.

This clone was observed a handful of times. CDR3 bases: TGTGCCAGCAGTCCGGACTTGGGCTACTACACCTTC. It translates to CASSPDLGYYTF. The genes are TRBV6-5 and TRBJ1-2; no definite D call. The germline CDR1 and CDR2 sequences are MNHEY and SVGAGI. With 5 bases removed from V and 10 bases from J, the gap between germline ends came to 14 bases. The CDR3 totals 12 residues.

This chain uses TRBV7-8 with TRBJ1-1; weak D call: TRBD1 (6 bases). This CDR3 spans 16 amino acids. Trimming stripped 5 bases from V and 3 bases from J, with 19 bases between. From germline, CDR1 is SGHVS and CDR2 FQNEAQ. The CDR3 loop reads CASSPRRTVEYTEAFF. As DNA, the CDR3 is TGTGCCAGCAGCCCGAGGCGGACAGTAGAGTACACTGAAGCTTTCTTT.

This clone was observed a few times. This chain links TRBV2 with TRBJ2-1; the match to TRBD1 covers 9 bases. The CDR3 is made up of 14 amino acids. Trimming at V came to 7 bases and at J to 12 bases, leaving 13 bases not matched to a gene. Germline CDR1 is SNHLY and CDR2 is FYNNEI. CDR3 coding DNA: TGTGCCAGCAATCGGGACAGGGCATTAAAGGGGCAGTTCTTC. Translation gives CASNRDRALKGQFF.

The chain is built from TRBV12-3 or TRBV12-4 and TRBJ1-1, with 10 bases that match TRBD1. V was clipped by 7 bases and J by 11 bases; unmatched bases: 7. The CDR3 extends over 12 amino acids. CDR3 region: CASNRQGARAFF. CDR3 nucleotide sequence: TGTGCCAGCAACAGACAGGGGGCCAGGGCTTTCTTT.

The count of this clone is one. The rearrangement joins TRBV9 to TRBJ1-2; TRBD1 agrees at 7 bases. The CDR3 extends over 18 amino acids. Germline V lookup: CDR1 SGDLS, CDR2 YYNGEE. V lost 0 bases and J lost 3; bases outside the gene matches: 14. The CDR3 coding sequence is TGTGCCAGCAGCGTAGAAGGGTCCCGGGTACAGGGGTACTATGGCTACACCTTC. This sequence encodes CASSVEGSRVQGYYGYTF.

The CDR3 coding sequence is TGTGCCAGCAGCTTATCCCGGGACAGCCTCTATGGCTACACCTTC. Its translation is CASSLSRDSLYGYTF. The V gene is TRBV7-3, the J gene TRBJ1-2, with 7 nucleotides matching TRBD1. Losses at the gene ends were 2 bases for V and 4 bases for J; bases not matched to a gene: 7. The V gene's germline CDR1 is SGHTA and CDR2 FQGTGA. There are 15 residues in the CDR3. Based on the CDR3 plus reference TRBV7-3 and TRBJ1-2, the full variable domain is GAGVSQTPSNKVTEKGKYVELRCDPISGHTALYWYRQSLGQGPEFLIYFQGTGAADDSGLPNDRFFAVRPEGSVSTLKIQRTERGDSAVYLCASSLSRDSLYGYTFGSGTRLTVV.

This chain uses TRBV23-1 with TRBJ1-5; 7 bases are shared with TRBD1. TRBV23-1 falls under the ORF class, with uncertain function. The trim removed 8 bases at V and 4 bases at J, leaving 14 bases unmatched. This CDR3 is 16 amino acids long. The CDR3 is CASPLRGRGLNQPQHF. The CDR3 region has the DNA TGCGCCAGCCCACTAAGGGGGCGCGGACTGAATCAGCCCCAGCATTTT.

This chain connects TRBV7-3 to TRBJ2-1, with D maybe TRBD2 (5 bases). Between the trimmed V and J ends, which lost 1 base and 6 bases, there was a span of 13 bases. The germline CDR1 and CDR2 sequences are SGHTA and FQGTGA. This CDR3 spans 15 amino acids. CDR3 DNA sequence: TGTGCCAGCAGCTTAAGTCCTCGGGGTGGCAATGAGCAGTTCTTC. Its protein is CASSLSPRGGNEQFF.

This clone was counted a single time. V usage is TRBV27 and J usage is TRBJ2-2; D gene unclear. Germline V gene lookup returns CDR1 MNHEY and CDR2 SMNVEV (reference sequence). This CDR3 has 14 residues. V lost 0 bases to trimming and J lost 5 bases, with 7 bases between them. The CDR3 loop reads CASSLSFRTGELFF. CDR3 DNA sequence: TGTGCCAGCAGTTTATCCTTTCGGACCGGGGAGCTGTTTTTT.

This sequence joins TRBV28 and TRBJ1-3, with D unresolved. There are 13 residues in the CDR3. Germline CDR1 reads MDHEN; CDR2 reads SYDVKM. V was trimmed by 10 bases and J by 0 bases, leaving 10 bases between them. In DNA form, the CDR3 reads TGTGCCACCTGGGCCTCCTCTGGAAACACCATATATTTT. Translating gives CATWASSGNTIYF.

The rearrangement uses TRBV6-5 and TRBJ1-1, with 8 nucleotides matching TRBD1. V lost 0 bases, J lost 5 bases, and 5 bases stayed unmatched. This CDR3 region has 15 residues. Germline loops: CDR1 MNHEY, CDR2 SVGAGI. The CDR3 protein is CASSYSQGAQTEAFF. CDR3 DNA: TGTGCCAGCAGTTACTCCCAGGGGGCGCAGACTGAAGCTTTCTTT.

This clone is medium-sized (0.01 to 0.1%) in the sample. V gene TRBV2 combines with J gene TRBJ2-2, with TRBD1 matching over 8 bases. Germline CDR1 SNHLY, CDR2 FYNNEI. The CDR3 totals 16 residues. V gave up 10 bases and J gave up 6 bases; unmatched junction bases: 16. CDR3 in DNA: TGTGCCATCAATGGGAGGACAGGGATTTCTCCCGGGGAGCTGTTTTTT. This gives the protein CAINGRTGISPGELFF.

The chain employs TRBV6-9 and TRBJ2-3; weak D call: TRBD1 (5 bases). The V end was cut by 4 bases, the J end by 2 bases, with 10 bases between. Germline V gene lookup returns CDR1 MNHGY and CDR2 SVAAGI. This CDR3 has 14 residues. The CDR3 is CASSLWTSTDTQYF. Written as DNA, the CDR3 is TGTGCCAGCAGTTTATGGACATCCACAGATACGCAGTATTTT.